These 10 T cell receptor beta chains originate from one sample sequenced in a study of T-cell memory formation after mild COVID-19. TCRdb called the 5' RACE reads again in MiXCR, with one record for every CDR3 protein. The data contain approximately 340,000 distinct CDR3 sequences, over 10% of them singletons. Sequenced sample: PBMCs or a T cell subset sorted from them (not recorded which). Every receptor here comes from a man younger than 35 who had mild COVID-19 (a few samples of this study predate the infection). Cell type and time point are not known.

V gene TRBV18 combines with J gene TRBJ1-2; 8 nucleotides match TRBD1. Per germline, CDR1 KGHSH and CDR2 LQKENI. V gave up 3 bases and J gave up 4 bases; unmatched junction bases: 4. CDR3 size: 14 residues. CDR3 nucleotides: TGTGCCAGCTCACCGGCGGACAGGGCCTATGGCTACACCTTC. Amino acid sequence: CASSPADRAYGYTF.

The CDR3 nucleotides are TGTGCCGGAAGACTAGCGGGGGGTGAGCAGTTCTTC. It translates to CAGRLAGGEQFF. The gene calls are TRBV7-2 and TRBJ2-1; TRBD2 agrees at 13 bases. Germline V gene data show CDR1 as SGHTA and CDR2 as FQGNSA. V was clipped by 11 bases and J by 9 bases; unmatched bases: 4. The CDR3 is 12 amino acids.

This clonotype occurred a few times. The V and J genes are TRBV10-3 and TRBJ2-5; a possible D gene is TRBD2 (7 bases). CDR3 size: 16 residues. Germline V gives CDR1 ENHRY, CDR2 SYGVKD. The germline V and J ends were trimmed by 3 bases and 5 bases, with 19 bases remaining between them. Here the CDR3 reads CAISDSPRGGRETQYF. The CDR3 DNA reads TGTGCCATCAGTGATTCCCCGAGGGGGGGCCGGGAGACCCAGTACTTC.

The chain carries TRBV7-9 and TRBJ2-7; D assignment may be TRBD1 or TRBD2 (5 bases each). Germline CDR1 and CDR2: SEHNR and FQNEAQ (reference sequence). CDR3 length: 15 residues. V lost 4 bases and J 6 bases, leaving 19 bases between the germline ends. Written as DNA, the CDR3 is TGTGCCAGCAGCTCCGTTATCTGGGACCCCTCCGAGCAGTACTTC. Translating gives CASSSVIWDPSEQYF.

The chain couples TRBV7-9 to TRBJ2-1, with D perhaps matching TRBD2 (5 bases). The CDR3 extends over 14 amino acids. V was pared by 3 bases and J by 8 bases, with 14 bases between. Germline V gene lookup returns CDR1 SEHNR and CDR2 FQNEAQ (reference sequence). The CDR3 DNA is TGTGCCAGCAGCTTGGACTTCGGCGGCGATGAGCAGTTCTTC. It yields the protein CASSLDFGGDEQFF. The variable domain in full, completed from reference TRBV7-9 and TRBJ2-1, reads DTGVSQNPRHKITKRGQNVTFRCDPISEHNRLYWYRQTLGQGPEFLTYFQNEAQLEKSRLLSDRFSAERPKGSFSTLEIQRTEQGDSAMYLCASSLDFGGDEQFFGPGTRLTVL.

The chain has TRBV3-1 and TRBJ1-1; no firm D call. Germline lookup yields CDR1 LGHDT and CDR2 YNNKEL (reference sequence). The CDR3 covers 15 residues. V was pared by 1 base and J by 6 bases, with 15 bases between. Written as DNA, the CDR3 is TGTGCCAGCAGCCAAGGAGGGTACGGTGGCTCTGAAGCTTTCTTT. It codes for CASSQGGYGGSEAFF.

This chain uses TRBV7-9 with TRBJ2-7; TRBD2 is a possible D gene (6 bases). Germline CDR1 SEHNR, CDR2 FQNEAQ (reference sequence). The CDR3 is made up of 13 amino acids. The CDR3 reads CASRTRDFDLLDV. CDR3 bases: TGTGCCAGCAGAACCCGGGACTTCGATTTGTTGGACGTC.

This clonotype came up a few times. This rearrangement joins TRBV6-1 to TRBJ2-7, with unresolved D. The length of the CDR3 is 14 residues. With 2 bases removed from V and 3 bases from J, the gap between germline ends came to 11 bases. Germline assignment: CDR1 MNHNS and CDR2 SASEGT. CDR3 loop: CASSETQIIYEQYF. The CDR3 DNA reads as TGTGCCAGCAGTGAAACACAGATTATCTACGAGCAGTACTTC.

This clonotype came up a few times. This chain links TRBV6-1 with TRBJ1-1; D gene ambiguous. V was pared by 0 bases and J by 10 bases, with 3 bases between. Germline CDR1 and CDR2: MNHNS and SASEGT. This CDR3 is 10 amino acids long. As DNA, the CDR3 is TGTGCCAGCAGTGAAGCTAGAGCTTTCTTT. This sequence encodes CASSEARAFF.

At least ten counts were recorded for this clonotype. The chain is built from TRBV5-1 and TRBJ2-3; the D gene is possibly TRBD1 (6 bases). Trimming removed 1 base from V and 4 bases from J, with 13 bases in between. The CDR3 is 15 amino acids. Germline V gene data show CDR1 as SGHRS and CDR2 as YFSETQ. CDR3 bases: TGCGCCAGCAGCTTGAACCAGGGGTCGGCAGATACGCAGTATTTT. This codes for CASSLNQGSADTQYF. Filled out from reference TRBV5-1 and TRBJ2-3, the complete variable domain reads KAGVTQTPRYLIKTRGQQVTLSCSPISGHRSVSWYQQTPGQGLQFLFEYFSETQRNKGNFPGRFSGRQFSNSRSEMNVSTLELGDSALYLCASSLNQGSADTQYFGPGTRLTVL.